This T cell receptor beta chain was sequenced in a study of cytomegalovirus exposure and HLA in healthy donors. About the study: Among the roughly 370 genotyped donors, 81% were placed in the Caucasian-associated ancestry cluster.

Study results and limitations: Later analysis identified a missense DCLRE1C variant that was linked to TCR beta V- and J-gene trimming.

In germline, CDR1 is SEHNR, CDR2 FQNEAQ (reference sequence). The CDR3 loop spans 19 amino acids. PCR amplification relied on 60 Vbeta primers (plus 13 Jbeta primers). Repertoires were generated with immunoSEQ multiplex PCR, while TCRdb's copy carries only in-frame clones and drops some. The sample has some 110,000 clones, over 65% seen once. A word on this clone: Its antigen is unknown. Its ends do not fully match the called genes, so a read error is possible.

The receptor's source is a man aged 35-49 years in good health and CMV-seropositive. Material for sequencing was PBMCs. The chain couples TRBV7-9 to TRBJ2-1, with TRBD2 matching over 11 bases. The CDR3 sequence is CSSSWPGLADPSSYNEQFF. The CDR3 bases are TGTTCCAGCAGCTGGCCGGGACTAGCGGACCCGAGCTCCTACAATGAGCAGTTCTTC. Filled out from reference TRBV7-9 and TRBJ2-1, the complete variable domain reads DTGVSQNPRHKITKRGQNVTFRCDPISEHNRLYWYRQTLGQGPEFLTYFQNEAQLEKSRLLSDRFSAERPKGSFSTLEIQRTEQGDSAMYLCSSSWPGLADPSSYNEQFFGPGTRLTVL.